These 20 T cell receptor beta chains were all obtained from the same sample, sequenced in a study of T cells in Graves' hyperthyroidism and ophthalmopathy. RNA transcripts were the template for amplifying TCR beta CDR3 regions. During a first-round RT-PCR of the TCR CDR3, the HTBI primer set was used. Each CDR3 protein is one row after TCRdb ran MiXCR on the multiplex PCR reads. Found here are under 400,000 distinct CDR3 sequences, around 15% of them singletons; the top ten hold roughly 19%. The specimen sequenced was blood. These receptors all stem from an older woman with Graves' ophthalmopathy.

This clonotype occurred a few times. The rearrangement links TRBV15 to TRBJ2-2; D gene uncertain. Germline V gene lookup returns CDR1 LNHNV and CDR2 YYDKDF (reference sequence). The CDR3 contains 12 residues. Between the trimmed V and J ends, which lost 2 bases and 7 bases, there was a span of 5 bases. CDR3 coding DNA: TGTGCCACCAGCAGACCTTACGGGGAGCTGTTTTTT. Its translation is CATSRPYGELFF.

Note on this clonotype: This could be a read error, since a much larger clone is one nucleotide away. The chain recombines TRBV10-3 with TRBJ2-7, with D perhaps TRBD2 (6 bases). Germline V gene data show CDR1 as ENHRY and CDR2 as SYGVKD. Deletions cut 0 bases from V and 3 bases from J, with 12 bases between. CDR3 length: 15 residues. This CDR3 is CAISESIVGSYEQYF. DNA of the CDR3: TGTGCCATCAGTGAGTCGATCGTCGGGAGCTACGAGCAGTACTTC.

This clonotype was observed a few times. The J gene is TRBJ2-3, the V gene TRBV12-3 or TRBV12-4; TRBD1 might be the D (6 bases). The CDR3 is 13 residues long. V lost 5 bases and J lost 4, with 10 bases in between. The CDR3 loop reads CASSTGISDTQYF. Written as DNA, the CDR3 is TGTGCCAGCAGTACAGGGATTTCAGATACGCAGTATTTT.

There are a few counts of this clonotype. The V and J genes are TRBV29-1 and TRBJ2-5; 7 nucleotides agree with TRBD1. This CDR3 spans 12 amino acids. Germline V gene data show CDR1 as SQVTM and CDR2 as ANQGSEA. V dropped 7 bases and J dropped 0; count of bases not matched to a gene: 2. The CDR3 sequence is CSGGQNQETQYF. The DNA for the CDR3 is TGCAGCGGGGGACAGAACCAAGAGACCCAGTACTTC.

V is TRBV7-2 and J is TRBJ1-1; D uncertain. This CDR3 has 14 residues. The germline gives CDR1 SGHTA, CDR2 FQGNSA. The V end lost 5 bases, the J end lost 0 bases, and 10 bases lay between the germline ends. Here the CDR3 reads CASSIQSMNTEAFF. The CDR3 DNA reads as TGTGCCAGCAGCATTCAAAGCATGAACACTGAAGCTTTCTTT.

This clonotype was recorded a few times. The chain is built from TRBV12-3 or TRBV12-4 and TRBJ2-3, with 8 positions matching TRBD1. The trim removed 4 bases at V and 6 bases at J, leaving 0 bases unmatched. The CDR3 runs to 12 residues. The CDR3 reads CASSWTGDTQYF. The CDR3, as DNA: TGTGCCAGCAGTTGGACAGGGGATACGCAGTATTTT.

This clonotype has ten or more counts. The chain couples TRBV28 to TRBJ1-2; TRBD1 aligns across 8 bases. Unmatched junction bases numbered 4, after V lost 10 bases and J lost 6 bases. Germline V gene lookup returns CDR1 MDHEN and CDR2 SYDVKM. This CDR3 is 11 amino acids long. The CDR3 loop reads CATSRGHGYTF. Here the CDR3 DNA reads TGTGCCACCTCCAGGGGGCATGGCTACACCTTC.

As regards this clonotype: A much larger clone differs from this one at a single base, so this may be a read error. The genes are TRBV7-8 and TRBJ1-5; D may be TRBD1 (5 bases). The CDR3 length is 14 residues. In germline, CDR1 is SGHVS, CDR2 FQNEAQ. The CDR3 protein is CAGSLAARDQPQHF. The DNA of the CDR3 is TGTGCCGGCAGCTTAGCTGCCAGGGATCAGCCCCAGCATTTT.

The table lists this clonotype with many counts. The rearrangement joins TRBV28 to TRBJ2-1, with 8 bases lining up with TRBD2. Germline CDR1 is MDHEN and CDR2 is SYDVKM. CDR3 size: 14 residues. Trimming at V came to 7 bases and at J to 0 bases, leaving 2 bases not matched to a gene. In DNA, the CDR3 is TGTGCCAGCAAAAGCGGGAGCTCCTACAATGAGCAGTTCTTC. This gives the protein CASKSGSSYNEQFF.

This clonotype was picked up many times. The rearrangement joins TRBV28 to TRBJ2-7, with D possibly matching TRBD2 (6 bases). The germline V gene encodes CDR1 MDHEN and CDR2 SYDVKM. This CDR3 region has 15 residues. With 3 bases removed from V and 5 bases from J, the gap between germline ends came to 17 bases. This chain's CDR3 is CASSLVEGYSDEQYF. CDR3 nucleotide sequence: TGTGCCAGCAGTTTGGTGGAGGGTTATTCGGACGAGCAGTACTTC.

This clonotype has just a few counts. V usage is TRBV29-1 and J usage is TRBJ1-1, with 9 bases fitting TRBD1. CDR1 SQVTM and CDR2 ANQGSEA come from the germline V gene. V was pared by 4 bases and J by 6 bases, with 6 bases of the junction left unmatched. The CDR3 has 13 amino acids. CDR3 loop: CSVGGQGPPEAFF. DNA of the CDR3: TGCAGCGTTGGGGGACAGGGTCCCCCTGAAGCTTTCTTT.

This clonotype was detected ten times or more. V and J are TRBV7-2 and TRBJ2-1; TRBD2 matches 14 bases. Germline CDR1 SGHTA, CDR2 FQGNSA. V shed 5 bases, J shed 8 bases, and the junction held 5 bases outside the gene matches. The CDR3 is 15 amino acids. CDR3 protein: CASSPWGLAGDEQFF. The DNA for the CDR3 is TGTGCCAGCAGCCCGTGGGGACTAGCGGGGGATGAGCAGTTCTTC.

This chain joins TRBV9 and TRBJ2-2; the match to TRBD2 covers 7 bases. After removal of 0 bases from V and 5 bases from J, the junction contained 7 bases not matched to a gene. The CDR3 runs to 16 residues. Looked up from germline, CDR1 is SGDLS and CDR2 is YYNGEE. The CDR3, as DNA: TGTGCCAGCAGCGTAGGAAAGGGAGGGCTAACCGGGGAGCTGTTTTTT. Translation: CASSVGKGGLTGELFF.

This clonotype was counted ten times or more. The rearrangement links TRBV12-3 or TRBV12-4 to TRBJ2-5; 8 bases line up with TRBD2. The CDR3 length is 14 residues. V was pared by 6 bases and J by 7 bases, with 10 bases of the junction left unmatched. CDR3 nucleotide sequence: TGTGCCAGCAGGCCGGGACTAGGTGATGGGACCCAGTACTTC. Amino acid sequence: CASRPGLGDGTQYF.

The chain employs TRBV7-2 and TRBJ2-5; D might be TRBD2 (5 bases). The germline gives CDR1 SGHTA, CDR2 FQGNSA. This CDR3 has 16 amino acids. V lost 3 bases and J 1 base, leaving 15 bases between the germline ends. The CDR3 is CASSLDGLSSQETQYF. As DNA, the CDR3 is TGTGCCAGCAGCTTGGACGGACTCTCCAGCCAAGAGACCCAGTACTTC. The full variable domain, with the rest looked up from reference TRBV7-2 and TRBJ2-5, is GAGVSQSPSNKVTEKGKDVELRCDPISGHTALYWYRQSLGQGLEFLIYFQGNSAPDKSGLPSDRFSAERTGGSVSTLTIQRTQQEDSAVYLCASSLDGLSSQETQYFGPGTRLLVL.

This clonotype was observed a handful of times. J is TRBJ2-1 and V is TRBV28; TRBD1 matches at 7 bases. Germline CDR1 and CDR2: MDHEN and SYDVKM. The trim removed 7 bases at V and 7 bases at J, leaving 10 bases unmatched. CDR3 length: 14 amino acids. In nucleotides, the CDR3 is TGTGCCAGCAAAGAGGGGGCAGGGGTAAATGAGCAGTTCTTC. Amino acid sequence: CASKEGAGVNEQFF. The full variable domain, completed using reference TRBV28 and TRBJ2-1, is DVKVTQSSRYLVKRTGEKVFLECVQDMDHENMFWYRQDPGLGLRLIYFSYDVKMKEKGDIPEGYSVSREKKERFSLILESASTNQTSMYLCASKEGAGVNEQFFGPGTRLTVL.

This clonotype was seen at least ten times. The CDR3 DNA reads as TGTGCCAGCGGATCCCCCTCTAGCGGACCGGACTATCTTACCTACAATGAGCAGTTCTTC. This translates into CASGSPSSGPDYLTYNEQFF. The chain joins TRBV28 to TRBJ2-1; TRBD2 aligns across 7 bases. Per germline, CDR1 MDHEN and CDR2 SYDVKM. J gave up 2 bases and V 8 bases, and 24 bases lay outside the gene matches. This CDR3 is 20 amino acids long.

This clonotype was counted between two and nine times. The chain recombines TRBV11-3 with TRBJ2-3; 10 bases line up with TRBD1. Germline V gene data show CDR1 as SGHNT and CDR2 as YENEEA. Germline trimming cut 3 bases from V and 2 bases from J; bases unmatched to any gene: 2. This CDR3 region has 15 residues. Here the CDR3 reads CASSLGTGDTDTQYF. The CDR3 nucleotides are TGTGCCAGCAGCTTGGGGACAGGGGACACAGATACGCAGTATTTT.

This clonotype was recorded a few times. The chain links TRBV9 to TRBJ2-3; tentative D call: TRBD2 (7 bases). Germline V gene lookup returns CDR1 SGDLS and CDR2 YYNGEE. Trimming took off 0 bases at V and 6 bases at J, with 14 bases between the two ends. The CDR3 sequence is 15 residues long. The CDR3 spells CASSVGTRRGDTQYF. DNA of the CDR3: TGTGCCAGCAGCGTAGGGACTAGGAGGGGGGATACGCAGTATTTT.

This clonotype was picked up a small number of times. DNA of the CDR3: TGTGCCAGCAGCCGACTCCGGGACAGGGATCCACCCCTCCACTTT. The encoded protein is CASSRLRDRDPPLHF. The chain links TRBV28 to TRBJ1-6; 9 positions match TRBD1. The V and J ends lost 6 bases and 11 bases, in that order; junction bases with no gene match: 11. The CDR3 sequence is 15 residues long. Germline CDR1 is MDHEN and CDR2 is SYDVKM.